The 19 T cell receptor beta chains listed next were all sequenced from one sample in a study of shared clonotypes between healthy human individuals. Using immunoSEQ multiplex PCR, the repertoire was profiled, and TCRdb retains in-frame clones only, with some absent. The table shows over a million clones, with less than 99% occurring only once. Sequencing was done on a sample of naive CD4+ T cells sorted from blood. Sample subset: CD45RA+ positively selected. Receptor source: a man aged 25 to 40 in good health.

This clone was observed once. This rearrangement joins TRBV12-5 to TRBJ2-7, with TRBD1 matching over 9 bases. Trimming at V came to 4 bases and at J to 0 bases, leaving 7 bases not matched to a gene. Germline lookup yields CDR1 LGHNT and CDR2 FRNRAP. The CDR3 covers 16 residues. DNA of the CDR3: TGTGCTAGTGGTTCTCCACCGGGACAGGGCTCCTACGAGCAGTACTTC. It is translated as CASGSPPGQGSYEQYF.

As DNA, the CDR3 is TGTGCCAGCAGTTACTTCGACAGGGGCGGCTACACCTTC. Translation: CASSYFDRGGYTF. The chain combines TRBV6-5 with TRBJ1-2; 8 nucleotides agree with TRBD1. The V gene's germline CDR1 is MNHEY and CDR2 SVGAGI. The J segment lost 8 bases and the V segment lost 1 base, leaving 3 bases of the junction unmatched. The CDR3 is 13 amino acids.

The V and J genes are TRBV7-9 and TRBJ1-2, with 7 bases identical to TRBD1. Germline loops: CDR1 SEHNR, CDR2 FQNEAQ (reference sequence). J gave up 12 bases and V 5 bases, and 15 bases lay outside the gene matches. CDR3 length equals 14 residues. The CDR3 reads CASSIPGTDAKNTF. CDR3 nucleotides: TGTGCCAGCAGCATCCCCGGGACAGATGCTAAAAACACCTTC.

This chain links TRBV28 with TRBJ1-5; weak D call: TRBD1 (6 bases). Trimming stripped 2 bases from V and 6 bases from J, with 17 bases between. This CDR3 contains 16 residues. Germline V gene sequence: CDR1 MDHEN, CDR2 SYDVKM. The CDR3 DNA reads as TGTGCCAGCAGTTTAGTCCTAAGGGGGTGGAGTCAGCCCCAGCATTTT. Encoded protein: CASSLVLRGWSQPQHF.

This chain connects TRBV7-9 to TRBJ2-2, with a possible D match to TRBD2 (5 bases). Between the trimmed V and J ends, which lost 5 bases and 5 bases, there was a span of 9 bases. Germline-derived CDR1 and CDR2 are SEHNR and FQNEAQ (reference sequence). This CDR3 is built from 13 residues. CDR3 coding DNA: TGTGCCAGCAGCCAACGGGAAACCGGGGAGCTGTTTTTT. As protein: CASSQRETGELFF.

The chain links TRBV7-2 to TRBJ2-7; unclear D gene. V lost 7 bases and J 4 bases, leaving 17 bases between the germline ends. Germline assignment: CDR1 SGHTA and CDR2 FQGNSA. CDR3 length: 14 amino acids. In DNA form, the CDR3 reads TGTGCCAGCACCCCTGAGATGGAAGCGTACGAGCAGTACTTC. Encoded protein: CASTPEMEAYEQYF.

This chain uses TRBV18 with TRBJ1-1, with a weak D call TRBD1 (5 bases). The V gene lost 4 bases and the J gene lost 3 bases, with 18 bases spanning the gap. Germline V gene lookup returns CDR1 KGHSH and CDR2 LQKENI. The CDR3 runs 16 residues. The CDR3 region has the DNA TGTGCCAGCTCACAGGGGTCGGGCGCAGGCTACACTGAAGCTTTCTTT. Translating gives CASSQGSGAGYTEAFF.

The chain couples TRBV19 to TRBJ2-7; 8 nucleotides line up with TRBD2. CDR3 length equals 15 residues. Per the germline V gene, CDR1 is LNHDA and CDR2 is SQIVND (reference sequence). J gave up 5 bases and V 3 bases, and 9 bases lay outside the gene matches. The CDR3 DNA follows: TGTGCCAGTAGTATTACCTTGACTAGCGTGCACGAGCAGTACTTC. As protein: CASSITLTSVHEQYF.

The V call is TRBV28, the J call TRBJ2-1; 7 nucleotides align to TRBD1. V shed 5 bases and J 2 bases; nucleotides not matched to a gene: 9. The length of the CDR3 is 16 residues. Germline loops: CDR1 MDHEN, CDR2 SYDVKM. CDR3 residues: CASSNSDRMTYNEQFF. CDR3 coding DNA: TGTGCCAGCAGTAACTCGGACAGGATGACCTACAATGAGCAGTTCTTC.

The chain has TRBV9 and TRBJ2-7; D is unresolved. The germline gives CDR1 SGDLS, CDR2 YYNGEE. CDR3 size: 14 residues. Trimming took off 1 base at V and 2 bases at J, with 10 bases between the two ends. The CDR3 DNA sequence: TGTGCCAGCAGCGTACAGTCTTCGGCCTACGAGCAGTACTTC. Residues: CASSVQSSAYEQYF.

A word on this clone: The sample holds other DNA sequences that translate to the same CDR3. This chain uses TRBV7-2 with TRBJ2-7; no clear D. The CDR3 extends over 11 amino acids. V lost 4 bases, J lost 2 bases, and 3 bases lay in between. Germline V gene lookup returns CDR1 SGHTA and CDR2 FQGNSA. In DNA, the CDR3 is TGTGCCAGCAGCTCAACCTACGAGCAGTACTTC. Translating gives CASSSTYEQYF.

The genes are TRBV28 and TRBJ1-1, with 8 bases that match TRBD1. With 3 bases clipped from V and 11 bases from J, the junction kept 8 bases outside the gene matches. Per the germline V gene, CDR1 is MDHEN and CDR2 is SYDVKM. The CDR3 totals 13 residues. CDR3 sequence (DNA): TGTGCCAGCAGTTTTAAGGACAGGGAGCGGGCTTTCTTT. This sequence encodes CASSFKDRERAFF.

J is TRBJ2-7 and V is TRBV18; tentatively, D is TRBD2 (7 bases). V was shortened by 3 bases and J by 4 bases, with 19 bases between the two germline ends. Germline-derived CDR1 and CDR2 are KGHSH and LQKENI. This CDR3 comprises 16 residues. The CDR3, as DNA: TGTGCCAGCTCACCTCCCCCTAGCGGAGGGGGGTACGAGCAGTACTTC. Translation: CASSPPPSGGGYEQYF.

This chain connects TRBV5-1 to TRBJ2-5, with 8 bases matching TRBD2. With 4 bases clipped from V and 1 base from J, the junction kept 15 bases outside the gene matches. Germline lookup yields CDR1 SGHRS and CDR2 YFSETQ. The CDR3 loop spans 18 amino acids. The CDR3 sequence is CASSQGLVGGGVQETQYF. CDR3 sequence (DNA): TGCGCCAGCAGCCAGGGACTAGTCGGAGGGGGGGTCCAAGAGACCCAGTACTTC.

The rearrangement joins TRBV5-8 to TRBJ2-4; D is possibly TRBD1 or TRBD2 (5 bases each). Trimming cost V 0 bases and J 6 bases, with 13 bases left between them. The CDR3 totals 15 residues. CDR1 SGHTS and CDR2 YDEGEE come from the germline V gene. CDR3 in amino acids: CASSLAGGIGNIQYF. Here the CDR3 DNA reads TGTGCCAGCAGCTTGGCTGGGGGAATAGGAAACATTCAGTACTTC.

The rearrangement uses TRBV7-9 and TRBJ2-7, with 10 bases aligning to TRBD2. This CDR3 has 16 residues. Trimming took 4 bases from V and 0 from J; bases not matched to a gene: 6. In germline, CDR1 is SEHNR, CDR2 FQNEAQ (reference sequence). The CDR3 sequence: CASSSRTSGSSYEQYF. The CDR3 DNA follows: TGTGCCAGCAGCTCAAGGACTAGCGGAAGCTCCTACGAGCAGTACTTC.

This sequence joins TRBV11-2 and TRBJ2-1; 9 bases match TRBD1. The CDR3 runs 15 residues. From germline, CDR1 is SGHAT and CDR2 FQNNGV. V was clipped by 0 bases and J by 9 bases; unmatched bases: 6. As DNA, the CDR3 is TGTGCCAGCAGCTTAGATCGGGACAGGGTGGCTGAGCAGTTCTTC. Translation gives CASSLDRDRVAEQFF.

The rearrangement uses TRBV5-4 and TRBJ1-1; 11 nucleotides agree with TRBD1. Germline CDR1 reads SGHNT; CDR2 reads YYREEE (reference sequence). The CDR3 consists of 15 residues. J lost 5 bases, V lost 1 base, and 4 bases had no gene match. CDR3 sequence: CASSLPDRGRTEAFF. In DNA form, the CDR3 reads TGTGCCAGCAGCTTGCCGGACAGGGGGCGGACTGAAGCTTTCTTT.

The rearrangement links TRBV5-1 to TRBJ2-3; D remains ambiguous. With 6 bases removed from V and 6 bases from J, the gap between germline ends came to 23 bases. Germline assignment: CDR1 SGHRS and CDR2 YFSETQ. The CDR3 consists of 16 residues. CDR3 loop: CASNLNSQPYSDTQYF. Written as DNA, the CDR3 is TGCGCCAGCAACCTAAACTCACAGCCTTACTCGGATACGCAGTATTTT.